Below are 10 T cell receptor beta chains sequenced from a single sample in a study of cytomegalovirus exposure and HLA in healthy donors. The PCR ran on 60 Vbeta and 13 Jbeta primers. TCRdb's copy holds only in-frame clones and misses some; the assay was immunoSEQ multiplex PCR. Here the sample spans 95,000 to 150,000 clones, roughly 86% being singletons. Source material: PBMCs. The receptors originated from a man aged 18 to 30 in good health and CMV-seronegative.

The chain couples TRBV27 to TRBJ2-7; D perhaps matches TRBD1 (5 bases). The germline CDR1 and CDR2 sequences are MNHEY and SMNVEV (reference sequence). The CDR3 runs 15 residues. V lost 5 bases and J lost 0, with 14 bases in between. The CDR3 region is CASSALRGFSYEQYF. CDR3 nucleotides: TGTGCCAGCAGTGCCCTTAGGGGCTTCTCCTACGAGCAGTACTTC.

The chain is built from TRBV18 and TRBJ2-7, with D uncertain. The germline V gene encodes CDR1 KGHSH and CDR2 LQKENI. CDR3 length: 13 amino acids. V lost 0 bases to trimming and J lost 5 bases, with 8 bases between them. The CDR3, as DNA: TGTGCCAGCTCACCACCGGCGGAAAACGAGCAGTACTTC. Its translation is CASSPPAENEQYF.

The CDR3 DNA follows: TGTGCCAGCAGCTTCTTCTCCGGGACAGGGGCTAACTATGGCTACACCTTC. Protein product: CASSFFSGTGANYGYTF. The chain couples TRBV5-6 to TRBJ1-2; 10 positions agree with TRBD1. CDR1 and CDR2 from the germline V gene are SGHDT and YYEEEE. This CDR3 is 17 amino acids long. After removal of 2 bases from V and 0 bases from J, the junction contained 7 bases not matched to a gene. The full variable domain, with the rest looked up from reference TRBV5-6 and TRBJ1-2, is DAGVTQSPTHLIKTRGQQVTLRCSPKSGHDTVSWYQQALGQGPQFIFQYYEEEERQRGNFPDRFSGHQFPNYSSELNVNALLLGDSALYLCASSFFSGTGANYGYTFGSGTRLTVV.

This clone occurred a few times. The chain is built from TRBV20-1 and TRBJ2-1; 7 bases line up with TRBD1. The CDR3 runs to 11 residues. Per germline, CDR1 DFQATT and CDR2 SNEGSKA (reference sequence). The V gene end was trimmed by 4 bases and the J gene end by 6 bases; junction bases not matched to a gene: 0. This chain's CDR3 is CSATGGNEQFF. The CDR3 DNA is TGCAGTGCTACAGGGGGCAATGAGCAGTTCTTC.

This clone was counted a few times. V usage is TRBV5-1 and J usage is TRBJ2-1; possible D gene TRBD1, 5 bases. In germline, CDR1 is SGHRS, CDR2 YFSETQ. CDR3 length: 15 residues. V dropped 5 bases and J dropped 8 bases, with 20 bases sitting between them. In nucleotides, the CDR3 is TGCGCCAGCAGGCCCGACAGACTTCGGATCGATGAGCAGTTCTTC. Translated, it gives CASRPDRLRIDEQFF. Filled out from reference TRBV5-1 and TRBJ2-1, the complete variable domain reads KAGVTQTPRYLIKTRGQQVTLSCSPISGHRSVSWYQQTPGQGLQFLFEYFSETQRNKGNFPGRFSGRQFSNSRSEMNVSTLELGDSALYLCASRPDRLRIDEQFFGPGTRLTVL.

Worth noting for this clone: One junction end does not reproduce the germline sequence, and a read error may be involved. The rearrangement joins TRBV7-2 to TRBJ2-4; 15 bases are shared with TRBD2. The germline V gene has CDR1 SGHTA and CDR2 FQGNSA. The CDR3 runs to 16 residues. CDR3 residues: CASSLAGGTSGGSRVF. The DNA of the CDR3 is TGTGCCAGCAGCTTAGCCGGAGGGACTAGCGGGGGGTCCAGGGTGTTC. The complete variable domain, with remaining parts taken from reference TRBV7-2 and TRBJ2-4, reads GAGVSQSPSNKVTEKGKDVELRCDPISGHTALYWYRQSLGQGLEFLIYFQGNSAPDKSGLPSDRFSAERTGGSVSTLTIQRTQQEDSAVYLCASSLAGGTSGGSRVFGAGTRLSVL.

This chain links TRBV14 with TRBJ1-2; no clear D gene. The CDR3 covers 13 residues. The germline V gene has CDR1 SGHDN and CDR2 FVKESK. Trimming took 1 base from V and 2 from J, leaving 5 bases between them. The CDR3 sequence is CASSQARNYGYTF. DNA for the CDR3: TGTGCCAGCAGCCAAGCCAGGAACTATGGCTACACCTTC.

This clone was counted a few times. The J gene is TRBJ1-2, the V gene TRBV7-3, with 7 bases identical to TRBD1. The V gene's germline CDR1 is SGHTA and CDR2 FQGTGA. V was clipped by 4 bases and J by 3 bases; unmatched bases: 11. This CDR3 has 16 amino acids. The CDR3 loop is CASSSWPRGKDYGYTF. CDR3 coding DNA: TGTGCCAGCAGCTCCTGGCCCAGGGGGAAGGACTATGGCTACACCTTC.

The rearrangement joins TRBV5-6 to TRBJ2-7, with D perhaps TRBD1 (6 bases). Deletions cut 5 bases from V and 7 bases from J, with 31 bases between. The CDR3 consists of 18 residues. Germline lookup yields CDR1 SGHDT and CDR2 YYEEEE. The CDR3: CASSHTRAQGGSYREQYF. CDR3 coding DNA: TGTGCCAGCAGTCACACGAGGGCGCAAGGGGGATCTTATCGGGAGCAGTACTTC.

This sequence joins TRBV7-9 and TRBJ2-3; D remains ambiguous. The CDR3 length is 16 residues. Per the germline V gene, CDR1 is SEHNR and CDR2 is FQNEAQ (reference sequence). The ends were cut back, 5 bases at V and 0 bases at J, with 15 bases in the middle. The CDR3 spells CASSRDGAFSTDTQYF. The CDR3 nucleotides are TGTGCCAGCAGCCGAGACGGAGCTTTTAGCACAGATACGCAGTATTTT.